This TCR beta chain emerged from a study of OX40 agonist ivuxolimab in advanced cancers. About the study as a whole: Ivuxolimab was an agonistic, fully human IgG2 monoclonal antibody directed against OX40 (CD134), a costimulatory receptor. Patients were allowed to have had prior anti-PD-1, anti-PD-L1 or anti-CTLA-4 therapy, and 40% of the dose-escalation patients had previously received checkpoint inhibitors. The purpose of peripheral TCRbeta sequencing was to test whether ivuxolimab changed TCR sequence diversity and led to clonal T-cell expansion. Partial responses were achieved by three dose-escalation patients, of whom one had hepatocellular carcinoma and two had cutaneous melanoma. Among the roughly 52 dose-escalation patients, about 20 had hepatocellular carcinoma, roughly 15 melanoma, 9 renal cell carcinoma and 9 head and neck cancer. Intravenous ivuxolimab was administered to patients every 2 weeks at six dose levels: 0.01, 0.1, 0.3, 1.5, 3 and 10 mg/kg. A male proportion of roughly 85% and a mean age of approximately 55 years, ranging from 23 to 79, were recorded for the dose-escalation cohort. The monotherapy dose-escalation portion (N of about 49 patients) of the phase I ivuxolimab trial is reported in the paper.

General conclusions and limits of the study: At doses of 0.1 to 3.0 mg/kg, clonal expansion of both CD4+ and CD8+ T cells in blood was seen between baseline and week 6. Low levels of normalized T-cell clonal expansion were also seen in some nonresponding patients. In the 0.1-3.0 mg/kg groups, partial responders were among the patients with the lowest normalized peripheral clonal expansion, particularly in CD8+ T cells. After ivuxolimab, CD8+ T cells had more expanded clones than CD4+ T cells on average. The antigen specificity of the clonally expanded peripheral T cells was not determined.

This clone has a single count. What this receptor recognizes is not known. No base qualities exist here, and no much larger clone lies one base off it. Patients with a history of autoimmune disease or receiving systemic immunosuppression were excluded from the trial. In every dose cohort, peripheral blood was drawn for TCR sequencing at baseline, cycle 4 day 1, and cycle 7 day 1. Samples came from an open-label, multicenter, first-in-human phase I dose-escalation trial of ivuxolimab. Adults with locally advanced or metastatic melanoma, renal cell carcinoma, hepatocellular carcinoma or head and neck squamous cell carcinoma were enrolled in the trial. Before TCR sequencing, CD4+ T cells and CD8+ T cells were sorted from peripheral blood as separate populations. Genomic DNA was isolated from the sorted cells so that the TCRbeta CDR3 region could be sequenced. The immunoSEQ Assay was used for sequencing of TCRbeta CDR3 regions. The table was pulled from immuneACCESS by TCRdb, which kept in-frame rearrangements only. Such tables lose some clones; where checked, under half of the loss comes from unresolved V genes, and the rest has no known cause. Recorded for this sample are roughly 12,000 clones; 80% to 95% of them occurred a single time. The top ten hold about 70% of the sample.

Deletion took 2 bases off V and 0 bases off J, with a span of 13 bases between the germline ends. The CDR3 runs 16 amino acids, cysteine and phenylalanine included. CDR3 DNA is the only sequence kept; it has 48 bases, read in frame from the first base. Looking up the germline V gene (reference sequence) yields CDR1 SEHNR and CDR2 FQNEAQ. The clonotype comes from an adult with an advanced solid tumor such as melanoma, head and neck, liver or kidney cancer. Here the chain combines TRBV7-9 and TRBJ2-5, with a tentative D call of TRBD1 or TRBD2, each matching 5 bases. The sample in question was CD4+ or CD8+ T cells sorted from blood, obtained in a trial of the OX40 agonist ivuxolimab. The sequenced DNA is TGTGCCAGCAGCTTATCGGGGCAGATAAACCAAGAGACCCAGTACTTC. Its translation is CASSLSGQINQETQYF.